The clone carrying this TCR beta chain was observed once. Its antigen remains unknown. This entry belongs to a study of vaccination and CD4 T cells after COVID-19. Treatment in this sample: approximately nine-day PBMC culture with coronavirus spike peptide pools or control peptides (ViraFEST assay). Sequenced with the Oncomine TCR Beta short-read assay was DNA taken from cultured CD4+ T cells. TCRdb ran MiXCR on the PCR reads and lists one entry per CDR3 protein. Among fewer than 15,000 distinct CDR3 sequences listed, approximately 42% were seen once. The sample consisted of CD4+ T cells from blood, cultured in vitro, taken after SARS-CoV-2 vaccination. The receptor's source is a human donor who had recovered from COVID-19.

The CDR3: CASSRSGQGPPNTGELFF. As DNA, the CDR3 is TGTGCCAGTAGCCGATCGGGACAGGGACCACCCAACACCGGGGAGCTGTTTTTT. The chain recombines TRBV19 with TRBJ2-2, with 9 bases aligning to TRBD1. V was clipped by 6 bases and J by 2 bases; unmatched bases: 13. This CDR3 is 18 amino acids long. Germline V gives CDR1 LNHDA, CDR2 SQIVND (reference sequence).